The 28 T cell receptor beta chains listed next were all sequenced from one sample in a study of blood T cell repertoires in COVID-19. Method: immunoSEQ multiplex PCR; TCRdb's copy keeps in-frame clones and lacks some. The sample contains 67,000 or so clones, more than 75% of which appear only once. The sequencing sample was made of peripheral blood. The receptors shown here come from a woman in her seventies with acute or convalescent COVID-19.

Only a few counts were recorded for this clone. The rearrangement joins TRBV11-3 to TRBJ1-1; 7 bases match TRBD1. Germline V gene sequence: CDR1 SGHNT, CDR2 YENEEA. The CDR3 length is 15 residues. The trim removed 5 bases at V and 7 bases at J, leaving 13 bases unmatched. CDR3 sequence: CASSQGTRQGDEAFF. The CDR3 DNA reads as TGTGCCAGCAGCCAAGGGACTAGACAGGGTGATGAAGCTTTCTTT.

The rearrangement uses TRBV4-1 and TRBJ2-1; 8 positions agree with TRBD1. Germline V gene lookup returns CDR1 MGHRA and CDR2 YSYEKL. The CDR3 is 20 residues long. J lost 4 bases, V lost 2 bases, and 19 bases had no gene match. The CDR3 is CASSQLTGGKRLGLYNEQFF. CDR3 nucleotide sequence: TGCGCCAGCAGCCAACTTACAGGGGGTAAGCGGTTGGGTTTATACAATGAGCAGTTCTTC.

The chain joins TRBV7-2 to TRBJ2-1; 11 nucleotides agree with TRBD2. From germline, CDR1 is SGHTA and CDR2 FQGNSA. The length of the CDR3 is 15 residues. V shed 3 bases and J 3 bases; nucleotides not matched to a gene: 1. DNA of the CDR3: TGTGCCAGCAGCTTGGGGACTAGCGGCTACAATGAGCAGTTCTTC. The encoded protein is CASSLGTSGYNEQFF.

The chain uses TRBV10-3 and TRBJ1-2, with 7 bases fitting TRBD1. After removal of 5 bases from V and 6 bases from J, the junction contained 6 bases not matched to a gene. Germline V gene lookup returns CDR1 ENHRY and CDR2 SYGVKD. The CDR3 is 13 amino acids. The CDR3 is CAISKGQEDGYTF. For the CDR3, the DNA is TGTGCCATCAGTAAAGGACAGGAGGATGGCTACACCTTC.

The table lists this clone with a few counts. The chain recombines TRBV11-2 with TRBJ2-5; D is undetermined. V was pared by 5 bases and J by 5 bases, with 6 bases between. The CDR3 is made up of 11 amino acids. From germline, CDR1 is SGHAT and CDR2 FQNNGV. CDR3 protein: CASSPTETQYF. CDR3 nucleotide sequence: TGTGCCAGCAGCCCTACTGAGACCCAGTACTTC.

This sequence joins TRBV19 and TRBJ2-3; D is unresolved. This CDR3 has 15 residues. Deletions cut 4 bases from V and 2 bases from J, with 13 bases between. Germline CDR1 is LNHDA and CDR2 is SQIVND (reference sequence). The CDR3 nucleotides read TGTGCCAGTAGTACCAACCCACTGCCCACAGATACGCAGTATTTT. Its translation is CASSTNPLPTDTQYF.

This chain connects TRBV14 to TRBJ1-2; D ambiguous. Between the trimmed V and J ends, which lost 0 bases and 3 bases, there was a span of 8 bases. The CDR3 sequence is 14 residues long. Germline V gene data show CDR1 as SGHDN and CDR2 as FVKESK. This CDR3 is CASSQDLSYYGYTF. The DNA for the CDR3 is TGTGCCAGCAGCCAAGATCTCTCTTACTATGGCTACACCTTC.

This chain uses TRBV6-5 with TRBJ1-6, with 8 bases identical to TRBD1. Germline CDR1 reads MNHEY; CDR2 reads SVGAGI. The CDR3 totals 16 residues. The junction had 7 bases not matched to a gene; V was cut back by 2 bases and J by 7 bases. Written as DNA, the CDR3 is TGTGCCAGCAGTTACGTGGTCAGGGGGCCAAATTCACCCCTCCACTTT. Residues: CASSYVVRGPNSPLHF.

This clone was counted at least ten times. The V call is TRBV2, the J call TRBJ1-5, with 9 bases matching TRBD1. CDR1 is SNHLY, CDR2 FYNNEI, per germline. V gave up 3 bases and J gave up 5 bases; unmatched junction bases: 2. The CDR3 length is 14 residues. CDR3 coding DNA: TGTGCCAGCAGTGATAGGACAGGGGATCAGCCCCAGCATTTT. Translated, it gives CASSDRTGDQPQHF.

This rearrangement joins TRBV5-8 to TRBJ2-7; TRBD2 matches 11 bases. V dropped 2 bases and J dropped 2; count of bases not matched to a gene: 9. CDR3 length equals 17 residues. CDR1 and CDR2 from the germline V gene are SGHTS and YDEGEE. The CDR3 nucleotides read TGTGCCAGCAGCTTACAGCTAGCGGGGGGTCAGACCTACGAGCAGTACTTC. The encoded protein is CASSLQLAGGQTYEQYF.

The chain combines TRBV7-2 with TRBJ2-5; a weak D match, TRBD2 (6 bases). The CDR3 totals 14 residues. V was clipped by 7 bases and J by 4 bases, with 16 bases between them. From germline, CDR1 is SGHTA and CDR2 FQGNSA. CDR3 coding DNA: TGTGCCAGCAAACCCGCTAGCGCCAGAGAGACCCAGTACTTC. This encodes CASKPASARETQYF.

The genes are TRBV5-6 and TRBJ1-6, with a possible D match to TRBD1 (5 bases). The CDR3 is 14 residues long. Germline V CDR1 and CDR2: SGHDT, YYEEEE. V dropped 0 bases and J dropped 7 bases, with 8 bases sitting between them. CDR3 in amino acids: CASSLGGVNSPLHF. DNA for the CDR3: TGTGCCAGCAGCTTGGGGGGGGTGAATTCACCCCTCCACTTT.

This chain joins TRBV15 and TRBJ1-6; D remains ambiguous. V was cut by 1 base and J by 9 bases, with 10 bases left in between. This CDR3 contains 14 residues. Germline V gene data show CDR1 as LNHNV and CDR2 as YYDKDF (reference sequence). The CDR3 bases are TGTGCCACCAGCAGAGGAGGCTTTGGTTCACCCCTCCACTTT. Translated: CATSRGGFGSPLHF.

CDR3 sequence: CASSTTRETEAFF. For the CDR3, the DNA is TGTGCCAGTAGTACGACCAGGGAAACTGAAGCTTTCTTT. This sequence joins TRBV19 and TRBJ1-1; D is perhaps TRBD1 (5 bases). Germline lookup yields CDR1 LNHDA and CDR2 SQIVND (reference sequence). V lost 4 bases and J 5 bases, leaving 11 bases between the germline ends. The CDR3 is made up of 13 amino acids.

This chain's CDR3 is CASSELAGNPPSEQYF. The CDR3 nucleotides read TGTGCCAGCAGTGAATTGGCAGGGAACCCCCCTAGTGAGCAGTACTTC. The chain couples TRBV2 to TRBJ2-7; the D gene is possibly TRBD1 (5 bases). There are 16 residues in the CDR3. CDR1 and CDR2 from the germline V gene are SNHLY and FYNNEI. V was shortened by 2 bases and J by 7 bases, with 21 bases between the two germline ends.

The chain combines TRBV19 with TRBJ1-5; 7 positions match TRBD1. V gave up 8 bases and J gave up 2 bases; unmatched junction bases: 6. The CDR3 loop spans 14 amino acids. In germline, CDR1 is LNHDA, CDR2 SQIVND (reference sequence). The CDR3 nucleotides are TGTGCCAGTCGTAACGACAGGGGCAATCAGCCCCAGCATTTT. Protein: CASRNDRGNQPQHF.

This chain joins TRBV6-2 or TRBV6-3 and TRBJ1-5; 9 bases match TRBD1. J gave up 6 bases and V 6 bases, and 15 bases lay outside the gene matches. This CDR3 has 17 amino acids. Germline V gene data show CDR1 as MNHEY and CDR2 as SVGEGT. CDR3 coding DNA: TGTGCCAGCAGCCCTAATACAGGGGGCGAGCCCGTTCAGCCCCAGCATTTT. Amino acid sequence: CASSPNTGGEPVQPQHF.

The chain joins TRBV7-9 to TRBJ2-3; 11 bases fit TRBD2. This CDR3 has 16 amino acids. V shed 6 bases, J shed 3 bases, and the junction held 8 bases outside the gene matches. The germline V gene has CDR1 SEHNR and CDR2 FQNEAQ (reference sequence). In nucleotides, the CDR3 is TGTGCCAGCAGATCACTAGCGGGAGCATCTACAGATACGCAGTATTTT. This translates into CASRSLAGASTDTQYF. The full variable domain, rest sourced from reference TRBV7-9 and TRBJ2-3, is DTGVSQNPRHKITKRGQNVTFRCDPISEHNRLYWYRQTLGQGPEFLTYFQNEAQLEKSRLLSDRFSAERPKGSFSTLEIQRTEQGDSAMYLCASRSLAGASTDTQYFGPGTRLTVL.

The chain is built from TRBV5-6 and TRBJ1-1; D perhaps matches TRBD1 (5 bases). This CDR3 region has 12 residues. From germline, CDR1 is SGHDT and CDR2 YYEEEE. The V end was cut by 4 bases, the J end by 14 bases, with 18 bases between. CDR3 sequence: CASSDQGVGVFF. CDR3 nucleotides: TGTGCCAGCAGCGACCAGGGTGTAGGAGTATTCTTT.

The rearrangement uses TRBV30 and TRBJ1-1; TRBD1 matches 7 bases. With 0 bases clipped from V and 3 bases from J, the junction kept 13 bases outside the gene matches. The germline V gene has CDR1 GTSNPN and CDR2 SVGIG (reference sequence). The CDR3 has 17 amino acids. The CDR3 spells CAWSVLGDTRGDTEAFF. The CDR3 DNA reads TGTGCCTGGAGTGTTCTGGGGGATACCAGGGGGGACACTGAAGCTTTCTTT.

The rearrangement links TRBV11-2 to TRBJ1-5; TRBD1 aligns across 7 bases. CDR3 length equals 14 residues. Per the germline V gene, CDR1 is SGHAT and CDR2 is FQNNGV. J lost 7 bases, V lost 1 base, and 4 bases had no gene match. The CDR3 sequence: CASSLGTGAQPQHF. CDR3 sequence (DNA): TGTGCCAGCAGCTTAGGAACAGGGGCCCAGCCCCAGCATTTT. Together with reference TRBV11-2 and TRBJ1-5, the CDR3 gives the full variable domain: EAGVAQSPRYKIIEKRQSVAFWCNPISGHATLYWYQQILGQGPKLLIQFQNNGVVDDSQLPKDRFSAERLKGVDSTLKIQPAKLEDSAVYLCASSLGTGAQPQHFGDGTRLSIL.

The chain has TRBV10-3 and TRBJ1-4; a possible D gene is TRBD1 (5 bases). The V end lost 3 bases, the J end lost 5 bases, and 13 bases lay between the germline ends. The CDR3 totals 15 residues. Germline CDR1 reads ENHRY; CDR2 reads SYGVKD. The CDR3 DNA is TGTGCCATCAGTGAATCTGACAGTTTAAATGAAAAACTGTTTTTT. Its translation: CAISESDSLNEKLFF.

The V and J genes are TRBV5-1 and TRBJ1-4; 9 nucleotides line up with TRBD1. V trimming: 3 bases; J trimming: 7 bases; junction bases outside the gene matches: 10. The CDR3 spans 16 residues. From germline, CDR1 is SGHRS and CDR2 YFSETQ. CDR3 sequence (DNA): TGCGCCAGCAGCTGGGACCTACAGGGGGCCGGTGAAAAACTGTTTTTT. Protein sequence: CASSWDLQGAGEKLFF.

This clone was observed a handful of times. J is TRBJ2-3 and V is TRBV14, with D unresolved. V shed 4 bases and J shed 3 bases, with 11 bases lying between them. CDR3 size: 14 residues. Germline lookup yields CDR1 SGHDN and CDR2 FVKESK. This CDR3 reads CASSLLQATDTQYF. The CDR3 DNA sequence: TGTGCCAGCAGCCTCCTGCAGGCGACAGATACGCAGTATTTT.

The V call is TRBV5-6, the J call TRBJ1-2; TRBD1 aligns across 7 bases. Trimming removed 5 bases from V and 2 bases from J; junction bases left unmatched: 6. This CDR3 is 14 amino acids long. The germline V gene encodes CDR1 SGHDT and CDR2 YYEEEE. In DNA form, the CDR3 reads TGTGCCAGCAGAGCAAGACAGGGAAACTATGGCTACACCTTC. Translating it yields CASRARQGNYGYTF.

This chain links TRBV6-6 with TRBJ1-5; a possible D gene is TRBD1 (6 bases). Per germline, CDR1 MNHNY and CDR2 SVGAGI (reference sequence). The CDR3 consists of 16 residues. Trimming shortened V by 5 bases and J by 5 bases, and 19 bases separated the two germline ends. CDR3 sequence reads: CASSTGRQVRDQPQHF. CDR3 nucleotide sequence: TGTGCCAGCAGTACGGGACGACAGGTCAGGGATCAGCCCCAGCATTTT.

The CDR3 sequence: CATSGSGGPDTQYF. CDR3 DNA sequence: TGTGCCACCAGTGGGAGCGGAGGGCCAGATACGCAGTATTTT. This rearrangement joins TRBV24-1 to TRBJ2-3, with D possibly being TRBD2 (6 bases). The V end was cut by 5 bases, the J end by 4 bases, with 12 bases between. Looked up from germline, CDR1 is KGHDR and CDR2 is SFDVKD. There are 14 residues in the CDR3.

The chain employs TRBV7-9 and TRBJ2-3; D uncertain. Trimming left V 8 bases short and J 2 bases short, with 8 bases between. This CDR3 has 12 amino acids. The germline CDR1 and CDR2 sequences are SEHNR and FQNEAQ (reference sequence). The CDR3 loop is CASSTSTDTQYF. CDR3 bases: TGTGCCAGCTCCACCTCCACAGATACGCAGTATTTT.